One sample yielded the 21 T cell receptor beta chains listed below, sequenced in a study of T-cell reconstitution after alpha-beta-depleted transplantation in children. Unique molecular identifiers tagged the TCRbeta library. TCRdb processed the PCR reads anew with MiXCR; each CDR3 protein has one entry. Here the sample spans roughly 340,000 distinct CDR3 sequences, roughly 15% being singletons. The sequencing used PBMCs, mostly from graft donor cells, collected 360 days after TCRalphabeta/CD19-depleted stem cell transplant. The receptors stem from a male patient under 10 years old who had a stem cell transplant for acute lymphoblastic leukemia, so the T cells may come from the graft donor.

V and J are TRBV6-1 and TRBJ2-7, with TRBD2 identical over 8 bases. V gave up 6 bases and J gave up 3 bases; unmatched junction bases: 1. Germline V gene lookup returns CDR1 MNHNS and CDR2 SASEGT. The CDR3 totals 12 residues. The CDR3 DNA reads as TGTGCCAGCAGACTAGCGGTCTACGAGCAGTACTTC. It codes for CASRLAVYEQYF.

This clonotype has at least ten counts. The rearrangement joins TRBV4-2 to TRBJ2-6; D call uncertain. Germline V CDR1 and CDR2: LGHNA, YNFKEQ. V was cut by 4 bases and J by 0 bases, with 7 bases left in between. This CDR3 is built from 15 residues. This chain's CDR3 is CASSPAGSGANVLTF. CDR3 sequence (DNA): TGTGCCAGCAGCCCCGCAGGCTCTGGGGCCAACGTCCTGACTTTC.

This clonotype has only one observation. This chain's CDR3 is CASSVGPSVGVSPISEQYF. Here the CDR3 DNA reads TGTGCCAGCAGCGTAGGCCCTTCCGTGGGGGTCAGCCCGATCTCCGAGCAGTACTTC. The V gene is TRBV9, the J gene TRBJ2-7, with D perhaps TRBD1 or TRBD2 (5 bases each). The CDR3 length is 19 residues. Per germline, CDR1 SGDLS and CDR2 YYNGEE. V lost 0 bases, J lost 6 bases, and 28 bases lay in between.

The genes are TRBV20-1 and TRBJ1-5, with TRBD1 as a possible D gene (5 bases). Germline CDR1 reads DFQATT; CDR2 reads SNEGSKA (reference sequence). The length of the CDR3 is 14 residues. V lost 1 base, J lost 4 bases, and 11 bases lay in between. CDR3 residues: CSARVGEGNQPQHF. The CDR3 bases are TGCAGTGCTAGAGTGGGGGAGGGGAATCAGCCCCAGCATTTT.

V usage is TRBV7-9 and J usage is TRBJ2-2; the match to TRBD2 covers 7 bases. The CDR3 has 16 amino acids. J gave up 5 bases and V 1 base, and 7 bases lay outside the gene matches. CDR1 and CDR2 (germline): SEHNR, FQNEAQ (reference sequence). The CDR3 spells CASSLGGISGTGELFF. CDR3 nucleotides: TGTGCCAGCAGCTTAGGCGGGATTAGCGGGACCGGGGAGCTGTTTTTT.

The chain employs TRBV12-3 or TRBV12-4 and TRBJ2-3, with a weak D call TRBD2 (6 bases). CDR3 size: 17 residues. V was trimmed by 1 base and J by 4 bases, leaving 18 bases between them. CDR3 residues: CASSLDARLGAADTQYF. CDR3 DNA sequence: TGTGCCAGCAGTTTAGATGCGAGACTAGGGGCGGCAGATACGCAGTATTTT.

The V gene is TRBV30, the J gene TRBJ2-3, with TRBD2 matching 12 bases. Looked up from germline, CDR1 is GTSNPN and CDR2 is SVGIG (reference sequence). CDR3 length: 14 residues. J was trimmed by 8 bases and V by 7 bases; bases with no gene match: 10. The CDR3 DNA reads as TGTGCCTCTCAGACTAGCGGGAGCGCATCTACGCAGTATTTT. This translates into CASQTSGSASTQYF.

This clonotype was found a few times. The chain couples TRBV12-3 or TRBV12-4 to TRBJ2-7; 7 bases are a match to TRBD1. The CDR3 contains 14 residues. The ends lost 4 bases at V and 5 bases at J; junction bases unmatched: 8. The CDR3 here is CASSYRQGWNEQYF. CDR3 bases: TGTGCCAGCAGTTACCGACAGGGATGGAACGAGCAGTACTTC.

This clonotype has a count of ten or more. The chain carries TRBV18 and TRBJ2-5, with D hard to call. V was clipped by 1 base and J by 4 bases, with 13 bases between them. The CDR3 contains 15 residues. The germline CDR1 and CDR2 sequences are KGHSH and LQKENI. The CDR3 DNA reads as TGTGCCAGCTCACCACGTCTCGCGGCCGGAGAGACCCAGTACTTC. This sequence encodes CASSPRLAAGETQYF.

This clonotype was recorded only once. This chain joins TRBV25-1 and TRBJ2-1; possibly TRBD1 for D (6 bases). The V gene's germline CDR1 is MGHDK and CDR2 SYGVNS. V lost 5 bases and J lost 5, with 19 bases in between. The CDR3 loop spans 16 amino acids. CDR3 nucleotide sequence: TGTGCCAGCAGTAGTTGGCAGGGGCCATACCACAATGAGCAGTTCTTC. Protein product: CASSSWQGPYHNEQFF.

The CDR3 region has the DNA TGTGCCAGCAGCTTAGTGGGGGCGTCAGCGTGGGAGCAGTACTTC. This translates into CASSLVGASAWEQYF. This chain connects TRBV7-9 to TRBJ2-7; D is possibly TRBD1 (6 bases). Trimming removed 1 base at V and 7 bases at J, with 17 bases between. CDR3 length: 15 amino acids. Per germline, CDR1 SEHNR and CDR2 FQNEAQ (reference sequence).

This clonotype was observed at least ten times. The chain joins TRBV24-1 to TRBJ2-1, with a weak D call TRBD2 (7 bases). Trimming pared 3 bases from V and 5 bases from J, leaving 19 bases between. CDR3 length: 17 amino acids. CDR1 KGHDR and CDR2 SFDVKD come from the germline V gene. The CDR3 reads CATSDPPGAGENNEQFF. The CDR3 DNA is TGTGCCACCAGTGATCCACCGGGGGCGGGAGAGAACAATGAGCAGTTCTTC.

The sample holds many counts of this clonotype. CDR3 residues: CASSQAGAKNIQYF. CDR3 DNA: TGCGCCAGCAGCCAGGCTGGGGCCAAAAACATTCAGTACTTC. The J gene is TRBJ2-4, the V gene TRBV4-1; no definite D call. V was cut by 3 bases and J by 1 base, with 7 bases left in between. CDR3 size: 14 residues. Germline CDR1 reads MGHRA; CDR2 reads YSYEKL.

This clonotype was detected only a few times. This chain uses TRBV28 with TRBJ2-5, with D maybe TRBD2 (7 bases). Germline CDR1 and CDR2: MDHEN and SYDVKM. CDR3 size: 15 residues. Trimming left V 2 bases short and J 5 bases short, with 15 bases between. The DNA of the CDR3 is TGTGCCAGCAGTTTACCCGCACAGGGAGGGGAGACCCAGTACTTC. This sequence encodes CASSLPAQGGETQYF.

The table lists this clonotype with many counts. The chain joins TRBV7-8 to TRBJ2-7; 10 nucleotides match TRBD1. V was pared by 4 bases and J by 5 bases, with 5 bases of the junction left unmatched. Germline CDR1 is SGHVS and CDR2 is FQNEAQ. The CDR3 consists of 14 residues. CDR3 bases: TGTGCCAGCAGCTCCCGACAGGGGGCTGACGAGCAGTACTTC. It specifies CASSSRQGADEQYF.

The chain joins TRBV28 to TRBJ2-3; D might be TRBD1 or TRBD2, each matching 6 bases. This CDR3 has 13 residues. The germline V gene has CDR1 MDHEN and CDR2 SYDVKM. Trimming stripped 6 bases from V and 8 bases from J, with 15 bases between. In nucleotides, the CDR3 is TGTGCCAGCAGCCCCGATTCGGGGGCTACGCAGTATTTT. Protein: CASSPDSGATQYF. The full variable domain, in which reference TRBV28 and TRBJ2-3 provide the parts outside the CDR3, is DVKVTQSSRYLVKRTGEKVFLECVQDMDHENMFWYRQDPGLGLRLIYFSYDVKMKEKGDIPEGYSVSREKKERFSLILESASTNQTSMYLCASSPDSGATQYFGPGTRLTVL.

The rearrangement uses TRBV5-1 and TRBJ2-3; D gene uncertain. V gave up 1 base and J gave up 1 base, with 10 bases separating them. The CDR3 runs to 15 residues. Germline CDR1 is SGHRS and CDR2 is YFSETQ. CDR3 region: CASSLIGIGTDTQYF. In DNA, the CDR3 is TGCGCCAGCAGCTTGATAGGGATAGGCACAGATACGCAGTATTTT.

This clonotype was detected ten times or more. This sequence joins TRBV12-3 or TRBV12-4 and TRBJ2-3; D perhaps matches TRBD2 (5 bases). CDR3 length: 13 amino acids. Trimming pared 6 bases from V and 5 bases from J, leaving 12 bases between. The CDR3 region is CASSLDWGDTQYF. In nucleotides, the CDR3 is TGTGCCAGCAGCCTGGACTGGGGAGATACGCAGTATTTT.

This clonotype has only a few counts. The CDR3 reads CASSESRDASQYF. DNA of the CDR3: TGCGCCAGCAGTGAGTCCCGGGATGCTTCGCAGTATTTT. J is TRBJ2-3 and V is TRBV10-2; D might be TRBD2 (5 bases). The V gene's germline CDR1 is WSHSY and CDR2 SAAADI. CDR3 length equals 13 residues. V dropped 0 bases and J dropped 10 bases, with 11 bases sitting between them.

This chain links TRBV2 with TRBJ2-1, with 7 bases lining up with TRBD2. The CDR3 has 18 amino acids. The V segment lost 0 bases and the J segment 5 bases; nucleotides outside the gene matches: 13. Germline assignment: CDR1 SNHLY and CDR2 FYNNEI. The DNA for the CDR3 is TGTGCCAGCAGTGAAGCGGAGTGGACTCTAGCGGCAAACAATGAGCAGTTCTTC. The encoded protein is CASSEAEWTLAANNEQFF. Using reference TRBV2 and TRBJ2-1 for the parts outside the CDR3, the full variable domain is EPEVTQTPSHQVTQMGQEVILRCVPISNHLYFYWYRQILGQKVEFLVSFYNNEISEKSEIFDDQFSVERPDGSNFTLKIRSTKLEDSAMYFCASSEAEWTLAANNEQFFGPGTRLTVL.

In this sample, this clonotype turned up once. V and J are TRBV10-1 and TRBJ2-1; 8 bases fit TRBD1. The CDR3 has 15 amino acids. The V segment lost 0 bases and the J segment 5 bases; nucleotides outside the gene matches: 3. Germline V gene lookup returns CDR1 WNHNN and CDR2 SYGVQD (reference sequence). The CDR3 DNA reads TGCGCCAGCAGTGAGTCAGGACAGGGAAACAATGAGCAGTTCTTC. Its translation is CASSESGQGNNEQFF.